The entry below describes one T cell receptor (beta chain). No cognate antigen has been identified for it. No much larger clone is present one base from it, and per-base qualities are unavailable. The cohort was made up of roughly 670 healthy bone marrow donors. All cohort members were sampled while nominally healthy, although unrecorded immune exposures were likely present. The donor was CMV seronegative and belonged to the group of around 400 seronegative cohort members. A peripheral blood sample was provided by each donor, and peripheral blood mononuclear cells were used for TCR beta sequencing. The Qiagen DNeasy Blood Extraction Kit was used to extract genomic DNA from the blood cell samples. V is reduced by 1 base and J by 12 bases, leaving a spacing of 22 bases between them. The CDR3 spans 16 residues, from the cysteine through the phenylalanine. Only the CDR3 DNA is retained, 48 bases long and in frame from the first base. The germline V gene supplies CDR1 SGHVS and CDR2 FNYEAQ.

Library prep was done by the immunoSEQ multiplex PCR assay. The multiplex PCR relied on a mix of 60 forward primers for TCR Vbeta segments and 13 reverse primers for TCR Jbeta segments. The CDR3 region of rearranged TCR beta genes was amplified from genomic DNA by a multiplex PCR assay. Amplified TCR beta libraries were sequenced as 87-base-pair reads on the Illumina HiSeq System. Concerning the study's data processing: Across the 640 or so repertoires, a later analysis counted approximately 75 million unique TCR beta chains, roughly 11 million of which were shared by at least two donors. Raw reads were error-corrected and collapsed into unique sequences by a nearest-neighbor algorithm in which closely related sequences were merged to remove PCR and sequencing errors. To assign V, D and J gene segments, CDR3 sequences were aligned to IMGT reference sequences. Each retained sequence needed at least a six-nucleotide match to both a V gene segment and a J gene segment. Rearrangements were called productive when the CDR3 lacked stop codons and stayed in frame with V and J; all others were non-productive. Following IMGT convention, CDR3 was defined as the stretch from the second conserved V-encoded cysteine up to the conserved J-encoded phenylalanine. Sequences without an unambiguous match to a single V gene segment were excluded from the earlier analysis of approximately 600 of the donors. In an earlier analysis of 500 to 750 of the donors, V segments were called functional above 56.7% productive rearrangements and were called segregating when the between-donor standard deviation exceeded 5%. A statistical classification framework was built to diagnose cytomegalovirus status from the catalog of TCR beta chain sequences. In a later analysis, TCR nucleotide sequences were compared against IMGT/GENE-DB human TR gene sequences so that V and J genes could be assigned. The TCRdist pipeline was used in a later analysis to assign CDR3 sequences and most-parsimonious VDJ recombination scenarios. In a later analysis, each TCR beta chain was defined by its CDR3 amino acid sequence together with its V-gene family, and reads without a unique V-gene family were excluded. To address suspected cross-contamination and a sequencing artifact, a later analysis removed around 600 highly shared, low-generation-probability nucleotide sequences. In a later analysis, a clonal expansion index was calculated for each public chain from normalized within-repertoire ranks of inferred template counts. In a later analysis, generation probabilities were computed using a VDJ recombination model fitted to out-of-frame rearrangements, and the results were checked against IGoR. Hypergeometric tests were used in a later analysis to score TCR-TCR, TCR-HLA and TCR-CMV co-occurrence, with a repertoire-size bias correction applied to the TCR pairs. To estimate false discovery rates, a later analysis permuted the HLA or CMV assignments 20 times. In a later analysis, co-occurring TCRs were grouped using DBSCAN, with TCRdist sequence similarity added in when clustering inside HLA-allele-positive subsets. For co-occurrence clustering, repertoires with fewer than 30,000 or more than 120,000 public chains were excluded, along with roughly 5 repertoires with anomalous nucleotide sharing. TCRdb took this table from immuneACCESS and kept in-frame rearrangements with V and J called. Such tables lack part of the clones; where checked against another copy, unresolved V genes explain under half of the gap, and the rest is unexplained. The V and J calls and the clone size are those of that table, but D and trimming were determined from the DNA. The sample table contains 140,000 to 150,000 clones; only one count was recorded for 80% of them. The ten largest clonotypes hold about 5% of the sample.

These data come from a study of cytomegalovirus exposure and HLA in healthy donors (TCRdb year 2017). General notes on the study: An earlier analysis of approximately 640 of the donors reported 250 to 300 Gb of sequence data and 100 million to 130 million unique TCR beta sequences from around 200 million T cells. Of the roughly 390 genotyped donors, over 65% fell in the genetic ancestry cluster associated with self-reported Caucasian donors. High-throughput TCR immunosequencing, statistical association of individual TCRs with disease status, and machine learning were combined to predict cytomegalovirus infection status. Class I and class II HLA loci were covered by the typing at four-digit resolution. Among some 410 genotyped donors of the cohort, an average of about 240,000 unique TCR beta nucleotide sequences were sequenced per donor, around 18% of them non-productive. Roughly 300 gigabases of sequencing data and around 90 million unique TCR sequences made up an early release that covered approximately 700 HLA-typed donors. Rather than drawing on any new phenotypic data, the later analysis identified candidate immune exposures from TCR beta sequences and the way those sequences occurred across donors. Genome-wide SNP genotypes for about three fifths of the roughly 670 donors were used in a later genetic analysis, which treated that subset as a discovery cohort. To decide whether each TCR beta V gene segment behaved as functional or pseudogenic, an earlier analysis of some 580 of the donors relied on high-throughput TCR beta sequencing. Because of strong linkage in the cohort, roughly 5 DR-DQ haplotypes were treated as single units for association and clustering. In addition to the first cohort of roughly 670 subjects, a separate validation cohort of approximately 130 different subjects was used. A later analysis re-analyzed previously published TCR beta repertoires from 600 to 850 donors and added high-resolution HLA genotyping to study TCR occurrence patterns. The aim of the study was to test whether cataloging public T cell receptors could identify signatures of past pathogen exposure. The study used immunosequencing to profile the T cell repertoires of 600 to 850 subjects and linked those repertoires to cytomegalovirus serostatus. All discovery cohort repertoires had been generated on a single sequencing platform. Alongside the repertoire data, information on donor age, sex, ethnicity and CMV serostatus was compiled. Typing coverage differed by locus: A, B, C, DRB1 and DQB1 were typed in roughly 620-630 donors, DQA1 in about 500, DPA1 in around 610, and DPB1 in around 440.

Points the paper makes about the study in general: According to a later analysis, most CMV-associated TCR beta chains appeared to be HLA-restricted, and the HLA associations seemed to be driven largely by CMV exposure. In a later analysis, around 15,000 TCR beta sequences were associated with specific HLA alleles at a false discovery rate of 0.05. According to a later genetic analysis, donors in an Asian-associated ancestry cluster had fewer N-insertions in productive TCRs than the approximately 630-donor mean. A further reported finding was that TCR beta sequences accurately predicted the HLA-A and HLA-B alleles for most subjects in the first cohort. In a later analysis, HLA-associated TCR beta chains showed more clonal expansion and lower generation probabilities than non-associated chains that were equally common. Some IMGT-functional V segments, including TRBV6-2 and TRBV6-3, could not be told apart with the 87-base-pair reads, so those segments were excluded. In both the original and validation cohorts, the classifier was reported to diagnose cytomegalovirus status with high specificity and sensitivity. HLA typing was unavailable for some donors at each locus, so association tests used only the typed subset. In an earlier analysis of around 500 of the donors, most TCR beta V segments appeared in productive rearrangements about 87% or about 30% of the time, broadly matching IMGT annotations. A group of highly shared sequence variants was considered likely to be a technical artifact of the sequencing pipeline. A later genetic analysis associated a missense DCLRE1C variant with V-gene and J-gene trimming of TCR beta chains, and an independent cohort replicated the association. A later analysis found that TCR association rates varied across HLA loci, with DRB1 alleles showing the most associated TCRs and HLA-C alleles the fewest. When HLA alleles, especially DR and DQ, strongly co-occurred, attributing TCR associations to individual alleles was difficult. Across donors, most TCR sequences were observed very rarely, whereas some public TCRs were present in many individuals. Immune exposure information for the cohort was limited to CMV serostatus. Several of the top co-occurrence clusters appeared to be linked to parvovirus B19, influenza, CMV and Epstein-Barr virus, according to a later analysis. The cohort was sequenced for TCR beta chains only, and without alpha or paired-chain data the features that could be detected were limited. The earlier analysis of 450 to 700 of the donors excluded 15 to 20 rarely observed V segments, including chromosome 9 orphons, because counts were too low. Three of the identified cytomegalovirus-associated TCR beta chains were confirmed in vitro to be specific for cytomegalovirus antigens. The authors suggested that the approach could potentially be extended to other disease states and immunological phenotypes. The presence/absence analyses assumed that sequencing depth was roughly uniform across donors, and that assumption may not be true. In the study, around 150 TCR beta chains were listed as associated with cytomegalovirus. Correlated functional status among segregating V segments might be attributable to linkage disequilibrium, but an unknown experimental factor could not be ruled out.

The clonotype was recovered from a man aged 35-49 years in good health and CMV-seronegative. The chain was built from TRBV7-6 and TRBJ2-1; TRBD1 could be the D gene, as 5 bases match. Sample: PBMCs. The CDR3 protein: CASSLDLRAGSQGQFF. The DNA is TGTGCCAGCAGCTTAGATCTTCGAGCCGGCTCGCAGGGGCAGTTCTTC.